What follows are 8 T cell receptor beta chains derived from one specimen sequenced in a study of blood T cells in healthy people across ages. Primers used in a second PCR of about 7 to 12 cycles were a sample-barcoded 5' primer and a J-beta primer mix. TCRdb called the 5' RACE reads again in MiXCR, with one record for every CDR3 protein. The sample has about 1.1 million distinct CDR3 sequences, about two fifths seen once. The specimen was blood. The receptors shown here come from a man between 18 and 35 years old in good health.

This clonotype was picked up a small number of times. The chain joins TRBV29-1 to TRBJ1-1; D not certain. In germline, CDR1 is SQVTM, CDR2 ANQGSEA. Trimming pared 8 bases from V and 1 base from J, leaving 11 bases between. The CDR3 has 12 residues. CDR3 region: CSSRTENTEAFF. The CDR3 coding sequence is TGCAGCTCAAGGACCGAGAACACTGAAGCTTTCTTT.

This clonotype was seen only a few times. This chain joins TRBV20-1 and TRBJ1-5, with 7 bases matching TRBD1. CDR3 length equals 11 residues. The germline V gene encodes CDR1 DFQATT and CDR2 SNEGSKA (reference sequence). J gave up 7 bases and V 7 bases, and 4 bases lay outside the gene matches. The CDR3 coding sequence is TGCAGTGTCCTACAGGGGCAGCCCCAGCATTTT. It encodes CSVLQGQPQHF.

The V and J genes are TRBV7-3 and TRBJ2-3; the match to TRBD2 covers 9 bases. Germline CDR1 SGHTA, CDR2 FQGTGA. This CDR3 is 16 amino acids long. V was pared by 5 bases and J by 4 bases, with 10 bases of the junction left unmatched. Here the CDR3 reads CASSLSGGGAADTQYF. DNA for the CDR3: TGTGCCAGCAGCCTTAGTGGCGGGGGGGCGGCAGATACGCAGTATTTT.

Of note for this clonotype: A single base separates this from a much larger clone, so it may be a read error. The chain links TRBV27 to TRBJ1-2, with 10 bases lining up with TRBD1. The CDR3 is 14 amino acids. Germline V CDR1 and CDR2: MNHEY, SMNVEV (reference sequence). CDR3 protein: CASGMTGGTYGYIF. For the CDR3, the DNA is TGTGCCAGCGGAATGACAGGGGGCACCTATGGCTACATCTTC.

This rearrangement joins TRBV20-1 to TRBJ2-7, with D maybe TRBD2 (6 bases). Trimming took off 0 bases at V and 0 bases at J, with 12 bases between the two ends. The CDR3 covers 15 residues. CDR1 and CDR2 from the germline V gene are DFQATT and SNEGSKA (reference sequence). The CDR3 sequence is CSARDRGRNSYEQYF. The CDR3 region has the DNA TGCAGTGCTAGAGATCGGGGGAGAAACTCCTACGAGCAGTACTTC.

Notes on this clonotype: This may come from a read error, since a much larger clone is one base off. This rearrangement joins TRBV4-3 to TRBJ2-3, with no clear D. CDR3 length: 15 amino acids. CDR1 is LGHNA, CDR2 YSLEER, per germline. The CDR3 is CASSQGETSTDTRYF. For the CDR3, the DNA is TGCGCCAGCAGCCAAGGCGAGACAAGCACAGATACGCGGTATTTT.

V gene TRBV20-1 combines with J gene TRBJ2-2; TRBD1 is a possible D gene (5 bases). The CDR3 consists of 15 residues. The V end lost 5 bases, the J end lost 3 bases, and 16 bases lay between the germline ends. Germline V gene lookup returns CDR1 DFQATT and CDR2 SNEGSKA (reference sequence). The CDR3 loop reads CSAPPSGSHTGELFF. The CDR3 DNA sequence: TGCAGTGCTCCCCCCTCAGGGTCCCACACCGGGGAGCTGTTTTTT.

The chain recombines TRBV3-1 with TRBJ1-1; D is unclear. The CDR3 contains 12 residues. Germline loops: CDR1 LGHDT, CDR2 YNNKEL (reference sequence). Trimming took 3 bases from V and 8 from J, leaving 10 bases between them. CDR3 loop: CASSHGSKEAFF. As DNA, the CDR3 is TGTGCCAGCAGCCATGGGTCTAAAGAAGCTTTCTTT.